Shown below are 19 T cell receptor beta chains from a single sample sequenced in a study of T cells after yellow fever vaccination. TCRdb reanalysed the 5' RACE reads using MiXCR and keeps one entry per CDR3 protein. The sample records 70,000 or so distinct CDR3 sequences, more than 5.5% being singletons. The source material was CD8+ T cells sorted from PBMCs, sampled 10 days after the first yellow fever vaccination. The receptors come from a man aged 18 to 29 who received the YFV17D yellow fever vaccine.

This clonotype was counted many times. The rearrangement uses TRBV12-3 or TRBV12-4 and TRBJ2-2; D not certain. The CDR3 sequence is 13 residues long. V dropped 5 bases and J dropped 8 bases, with 12 bases sitting between them. The CDR3: CASSPMDWGELFF. The CDR3 DNA is TGTGCCAGCAGTCCTATGGATTGGGGGGAGCTGTTTTTT.

This clonotype was seen a few times. The chain is built from TRBV4-2 and TRBJ2-7; D ambiguous. Germline assignment: CDR1 LGHNA and CDR2 YNFKEQ. Trimming removed 1 base from V and 5 bases from J, with 9 bases in between. This CDR3 is built from 13 residues. Here the CDR3 reads CASSQARSDEQYF. CDR3 DNA: TGTGCCAGCAGCCAAGCTAGATCGGACGAGCAGTACTTC.

This clonotype was detected ten times or more. The V and J genes are TRBV20-1 and TRBJ1-4, with 8 bases that match TRBD1. The ends lost 6 bases at V and 0 bases at J; junction bases unmatched: 12. This CDR3 comprises 17 residues. Germline V lookup: CDR1 DFQATT, CDR2 SNEGSKA (reference sequence). The CDR3 is CSAWTGTGASTNEKLFF. Here the CDR3 DNA reads TGCAGTGCCTGGACCGGGACAGGAGCCTCAACTAATGAAAAACTGTTTTTT.

This clonotype was counted many times. This chain connects TRBV14 to TRBJ2-7; the D gene is possibly TRBD1 (6 bases). The germline CDR1 and CDR2 sequences are SGHDN and FVKESK. Trimming took off 1 base at V and 4 bases at J, with 11 bases between the two ends. The CDR3 contains 14 residues. The CDR3 nucleotides are TGTGCCAGCAGCCAAGCAGGGGATGGGTACGAGCAGTACGTC. Translation gives CASSQAGDGYEQYV.

This clonotype was found many times. V and J are TRBV4-3 and TRBJ2-2; perhaps TRBD1 as D (5 bases). From germline, CDR1 is LGHNA and CDR2 YSLEER. V lost 4 bases to trimming and J lost 1 base, with 13 bases between them. CDR3 length: 16 residues. CDR3 nucleotides: TGCGCCAGCAGCCCCAATCAGGGAAGGAACACCGGGGAGCTGTTTTTT. It encodes CASSPNQGRNTGELFF.

This clonotype was detected a few times. The chain is built from TRBV6-4 and TRBJ1-5; no definite D call. Per germline, CDR1 MRHNA and CDR2 SNTAGT. V was clipped by 8 bases and J by 2 bases, with 16 bases between them. The length of the CDR3 is 15 residues. CDR3 sequence: CASAKRHTGNQPQHF. The DNA of the CDR3 is TGTGCCAGCGCTAAACGACATACGGGCAATCAGCCCCAGCATTTT.

This clonotype has only a few counts. The chain carries TRBV9 and TRBJ2-5; 8 bases agree with TRBD2. Germline V gene lookup returns CDR1 SGDLS and CDR2 YYNGEE. J was trimmed by 1 base and V by 3 bases; bases with no gene match: 2. The CDR3 loop spans 14 amino acids. CDR3 amino acids: CASSAAGAQETQYF. CDR3 bases: TGTGCCAGCAGCGCAGCGGGGGCCCAAGAGACCCAGTACTTC.

This clonotype has only a few counts. The J gene is TRBJ2-1, the V gene TRBV19, with 7 bases identical to TRBD1. V shed 3 bases, J shed 2 bases, and the junction held 4 bases outside the gene matches. The V gene's germline CDR1 is LNHDA and CDR2 SQIVND (reference sequence). The CDR3 is made up of 15 amino acids. The CDR3 sequence: CASSILGGPYNEQFF. The CDR3 DNA is TGTGCCAGTAGTATTCTAGGGGGCCCCTACAATGAGCAGTTCTTC.

As for this clonotype: Just one base apart from a much larger clone, this may be a read error. The chain carries TRBV6-2 or TRBV6-3 and TRBJ2-7; unclear D gene. This CDR3 is 15 amino acids long. Per the germline V gene, CDR1 is MNHEY and CDR2 is SVGEGT. In nucleotides, the CDR3 is TGTCCCAGTAGACCCGGGCCCCAAGAAGCCTACGAGCAGTACGTC. It specifies CPSRPGPQEAYEQYV.

Many counts were recorded for this clonotype. This rearrangement joins TRBV3-1 to TRBJ2-7; D not certain. V was cut by 4 bases and J by 6 bases, with 13 bases left in between. The germline CDR1 and CDR2 sequences are LGHDT and YNNKEL (reference sequence). The CDR3 covers 13 residues. As DNA, the CDR3 is TGTGCCAGCAGCCCCGGCCCGAATAGCGAGCAGTACGTC. Its translation is CASSPGPNSEQYV.

This clonotype occurred a few times. The V and J genes are TRBV12-3 or TRBV12-4 and TRBJ2-7; 11 bases map to TRBD2. Losses at the gene ends were 9 bases for V and 2 bases for J; bases not matched to a gene: 3. The CDR3 is 13 residues long. CDR3 protein: CASTTSGAYEQYF. CDR3 nucleotide sequence: TGTGCCAGTACGACTAGCGGGGCCTACGAGCAGTACTTC.

This rearrangement joins TRBV6-1 to TRBJ2-7; no reliable D call. The V end lost 6 bases, the J end lost 6 bases, and 6 bases lay between the germline ends. There are 10 residues in the CDR3. The germline CDR1 and CDR2 sequences are MNHNS and SASEGT. CDR3 loop: CASRDLEQYF. CDR3 in DNA: TGTGCCAGCAGGGACCTCGAGCAGTACTTC.

The rearrangement joins TRBV5-1 to TRBJ1-1; D gene unclear. The CDR3 consists of 12 residues. Trimming left V 3 bases short and J 7 bases short, with 10 bases between. Germline values: CDR1 SGHRS, CDR2 YFSETQ. Written as DNA, the CDR3 is TGCGCCAGCAGCTACGACGGATTTGAAGCTTTCTTT. Encoded protein: CASSYDGFEAFF.

This clonotype was seen repeatedly, ten times or more. The chain is built from TRBV4-2 and TRBJ2-1; 10 nucleotides match TRBD2. V lost 1 base and J lost 5; bases outside the gene matches: 2. This CDR3 spans 15 amino acids. Germline V gives CDR1 LGHNA, CDR2 YNFKEQ. CDR3 coding DNA: TGTGCCAGCAGCCAAGTAGCGGGGGGCAACAATGAGCAGTTCTTC. Its protein product is CASSQVAGGNNEQFF.

The chain carries TRBV6-2 or TRBV6-3 and TRBJ2-1, with D uncertain. Germline V gene sequence: CDR1 MNHEY, CDR2 SVGEGT. With 6 bases removed from V and 9 bases from J, the gap between germline ends came to 15 bases. The CDR3 runs 13 residues. CDR3: CASSSTRPREQFF. The CDR3 DNA reads as TGTGCCAGCAGCTCCACCCGGCCGCGTGAGCAGTTCTTC.

This clonotype was recorded at least ten times. The chain uses TRBV10-1 and TRBJ1-5; D call uncertain. Trimming cost V 3 bases and J 7 bases, with 16 bases left between them. Germline V CDR1 and CDR2: WNHNN, SYGVQD (reference sequence). CDR3 length equals 15 residues. The CDR3 protein is CASSERLLFGQPQHF. DNA of the CDR3: TGCGCCAGCAGTGAAAGGCTCCTCTTTGGACAGCCCCAGCATTTT.

This chain uses TRBV7-8 with TRBJ2-7; 11 bases match TRBD2. In germline, CDR1 is SGHVS, CDR2 FQNEAQ. Trimming at V came to 1 base and at J to 5 bases, leaving 4 bases not matched to a gene. The CDR3 sequence is 15 residues long. The DNA for the CDR3 is TGTGCCAGCAGCTTAGTGACTAGCGGGGTAAACGAGCAGTACTTC. Protein: CASSLVTSGVNEQYF.

The chain links TRBV19 to TRBJ2-7; 8 nucleotides agree with TRBD2. This CDR3 region has 14 residues. Per the germline V gene, CDR1 is LNHDA and CDR2 is SQIVND (reference sequence). The V gene end was trimmed by 5 bases and the J gene end by 2 bases; junction bases not matched to a gene: 5. This CDR3 is CASSPGLAPYEQYV. In DNA, the CDR3 is TGTGCCAGTAGTCCAGGACTAGCCCCCTACGAGCAGTACGTC.

A note on this clonotype: A clone one base away is much larger, so this may be a read error. The chain recombines TRBV5-3 with TRBJ2-2, with D maybe TRBD1 (6 bases). TRBV5-3 is reported as an ORF; its role is uncertain. V was clipped by 8 bases and J by 1 base, with 12 bases between them. The length of the CDR3 is 14 residues. CDR3 sequence (DNA): TGTGCCAGGAGCCCGGACAGGAACACCGGGGAGCTGTTTTTT. The encoded protein is CARSPDRNTGELFF.